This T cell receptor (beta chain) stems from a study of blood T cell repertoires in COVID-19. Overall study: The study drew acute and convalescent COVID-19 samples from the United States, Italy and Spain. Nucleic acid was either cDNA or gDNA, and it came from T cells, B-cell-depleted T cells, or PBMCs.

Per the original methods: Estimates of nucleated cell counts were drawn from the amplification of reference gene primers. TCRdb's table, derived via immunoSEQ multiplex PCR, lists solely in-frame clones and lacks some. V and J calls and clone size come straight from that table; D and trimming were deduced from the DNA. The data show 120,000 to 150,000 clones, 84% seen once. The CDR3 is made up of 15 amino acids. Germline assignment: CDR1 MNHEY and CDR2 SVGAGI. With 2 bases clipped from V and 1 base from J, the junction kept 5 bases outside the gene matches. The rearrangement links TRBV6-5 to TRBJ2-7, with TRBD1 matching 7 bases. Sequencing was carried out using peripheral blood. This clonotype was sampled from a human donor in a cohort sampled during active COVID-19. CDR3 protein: CASSYVNRGSYEQYF. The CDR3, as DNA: TGTGCCAGCAGTTACGTTAACAGGGGATCCTACGAGCAGTACTTC.